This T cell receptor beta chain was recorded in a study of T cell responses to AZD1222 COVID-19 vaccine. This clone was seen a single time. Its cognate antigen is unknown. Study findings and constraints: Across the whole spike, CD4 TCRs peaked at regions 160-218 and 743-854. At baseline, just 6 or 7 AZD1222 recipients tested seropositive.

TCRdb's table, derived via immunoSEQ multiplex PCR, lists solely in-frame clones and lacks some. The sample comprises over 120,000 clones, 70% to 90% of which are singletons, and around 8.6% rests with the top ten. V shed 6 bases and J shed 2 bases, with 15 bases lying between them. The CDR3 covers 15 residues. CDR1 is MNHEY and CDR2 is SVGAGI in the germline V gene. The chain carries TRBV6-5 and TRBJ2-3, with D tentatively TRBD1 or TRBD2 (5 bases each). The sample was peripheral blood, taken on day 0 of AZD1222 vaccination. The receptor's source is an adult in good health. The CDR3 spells CASRTGRTYTDTQYF. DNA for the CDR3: TGTGCCAGCAGGACGGGACGGACTTACACAGATACGCAGTATTTT.